This T cell receptor (beta chain) comes out of a study of T cell changes during pregnancy in multiple sclerosis. CDR1 and CDR2 from the germline V gene are LNHDA and SQIVND (reference sequence). Trimming removed 4 bases from V and 0 bases from J; junction bases left unmatched: 7. The CDR3 length is 16 residues. TCRdb's copy holds only in-frame clones and misses some; the assay was immunoSEQ multiplex PCR. The sample contains 45,000 to 65,000 clones, 92% of which appear only once. The origin of this receptor is a female donor with multiple sclerosis, enrolled in a pregnancy study. The sequencing here drew on CD4+ T cells from peripheral blood mononuclear cells, taken in the third trimester of pregnancy. The chain couples TRBV19 to TRBJ2-7, with TRBD1 matching over 9 bases. The CDR3 spells CASSSGDRASSYEQYF. In nucleotides, the CDR3 is TGTGCCAGTAGTAGCGGGGACAGGGCGAGCTCCTACGAGCAGTACTTC. Based on the CDR3 plus reference TRBV19 and TRBJ2-7, the full variable domain is DGGITQSPKYLFRKEGQNVTLSCEQNLNHDAMYWYRQDPGQGLRLIYYSQIVNDFQKGDIAEGYSVSREKKESFPLTVTSAQKNPTAFYLCASSSGDRASSYEQYFGPGTRLTVT.